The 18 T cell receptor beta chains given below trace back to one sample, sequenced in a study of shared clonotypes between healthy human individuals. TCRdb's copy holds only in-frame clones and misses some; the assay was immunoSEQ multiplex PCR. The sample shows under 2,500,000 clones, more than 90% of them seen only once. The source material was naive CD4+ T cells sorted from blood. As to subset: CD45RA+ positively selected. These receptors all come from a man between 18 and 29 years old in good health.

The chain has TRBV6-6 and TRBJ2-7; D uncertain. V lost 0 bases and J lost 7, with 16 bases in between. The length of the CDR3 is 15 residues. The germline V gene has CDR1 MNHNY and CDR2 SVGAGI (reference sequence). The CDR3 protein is CASSYSTEASWEQYF. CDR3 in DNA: TGTGCCAGCAGTTACTCCACCGAAGCTTCTTGGGAGCAGTACTTC.

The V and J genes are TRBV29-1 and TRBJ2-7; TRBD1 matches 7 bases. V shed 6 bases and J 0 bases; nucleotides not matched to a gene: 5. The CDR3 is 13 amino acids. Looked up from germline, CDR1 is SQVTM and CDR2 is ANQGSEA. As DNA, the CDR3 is TGCAGCGTCTACGACAGGGACTCCTACGAGCAGTACTTC. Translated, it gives CSVYDRDSYEQYF.

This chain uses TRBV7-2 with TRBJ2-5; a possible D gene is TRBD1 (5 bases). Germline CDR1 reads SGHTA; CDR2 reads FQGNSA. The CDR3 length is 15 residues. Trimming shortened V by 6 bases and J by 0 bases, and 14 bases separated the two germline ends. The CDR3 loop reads CASSSQTAYQETQYF. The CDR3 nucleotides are TGTGCCAGCAGTTCACAGACAGCCTACCAAGAGACCCAGTACTTC.

CDR3 bases: TGTGCCAGCTCAGTGACAGGCCAGAACACTGAAGCTTTCTTT. It is translated as CASSVTGQNTEAFF. This chain connects TRBV18 to TRBJ1-1, with D possibly matching TRBD1 (6 bases). Germline CDR1 and CDR2: KGHSH and LQKENI. Trimming left V 5 bases short and J 1 base short, with 11 bases between. This CDR3 is 14 amino acids long.

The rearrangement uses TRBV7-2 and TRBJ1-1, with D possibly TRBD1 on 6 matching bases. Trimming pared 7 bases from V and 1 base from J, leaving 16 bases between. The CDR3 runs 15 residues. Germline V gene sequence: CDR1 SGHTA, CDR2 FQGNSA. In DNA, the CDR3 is TGTGCCAGCACCCCCCGGGGGCAGAAGAACACTGAAGCTTTCTTT. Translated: CASTPRGQKNTEAFF.

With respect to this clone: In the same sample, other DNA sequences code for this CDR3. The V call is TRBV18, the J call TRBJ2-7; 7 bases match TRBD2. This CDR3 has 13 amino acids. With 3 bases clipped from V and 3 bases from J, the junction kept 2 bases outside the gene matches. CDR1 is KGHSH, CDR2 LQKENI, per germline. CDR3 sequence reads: CASSPSGLYEQYF. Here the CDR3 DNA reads TGTGCCAGCTCACCTAGCGGGCTCTACGAGCAGTACTTC.

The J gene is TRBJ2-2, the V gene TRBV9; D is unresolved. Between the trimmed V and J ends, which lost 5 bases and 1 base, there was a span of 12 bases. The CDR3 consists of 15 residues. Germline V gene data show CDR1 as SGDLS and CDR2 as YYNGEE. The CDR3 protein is CASSQTGLNTGELFF. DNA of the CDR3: TGTGCCAGCAGTCAGACGGGTTTGAACACCGGGGAGCTGTTTTTT.

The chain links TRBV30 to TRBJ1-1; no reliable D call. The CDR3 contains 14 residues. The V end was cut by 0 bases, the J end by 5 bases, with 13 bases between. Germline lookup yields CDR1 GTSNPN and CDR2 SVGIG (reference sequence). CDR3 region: CAWSVKDGRTEAFF. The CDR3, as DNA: TGTGCCTGGAGTGTAAAGGACGGGAGAACTGAAGCTTTCTTT.

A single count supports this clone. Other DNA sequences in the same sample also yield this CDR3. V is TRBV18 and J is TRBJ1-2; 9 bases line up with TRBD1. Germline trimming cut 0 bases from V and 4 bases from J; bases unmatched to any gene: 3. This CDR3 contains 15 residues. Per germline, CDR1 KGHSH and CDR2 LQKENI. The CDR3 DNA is TGTGCCAGCTCACCACCGGGACAGGGTACCTATGGCTACACCTTC. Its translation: CASSPPGQGTYGYTF. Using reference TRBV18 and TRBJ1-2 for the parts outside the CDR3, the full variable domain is NAGVMQNPRHLVRRRGQEARLRCSPMKGHSHVYWYRQLPEEGLKFMVYLQKENIIDESGMPKERFSAEFPKEGPSILRIQQVVRGDSAAYFCASSPPGQGTYGYTFGSGTRLTVV.

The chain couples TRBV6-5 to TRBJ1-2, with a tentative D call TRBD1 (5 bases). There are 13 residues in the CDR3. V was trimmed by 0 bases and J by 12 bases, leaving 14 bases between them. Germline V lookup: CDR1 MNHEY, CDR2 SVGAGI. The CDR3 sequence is CASSYSRQGVHTF. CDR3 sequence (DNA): TGTGCCAGCAGTTACTCGAGGCAGGGTGTTCACACCTTC.

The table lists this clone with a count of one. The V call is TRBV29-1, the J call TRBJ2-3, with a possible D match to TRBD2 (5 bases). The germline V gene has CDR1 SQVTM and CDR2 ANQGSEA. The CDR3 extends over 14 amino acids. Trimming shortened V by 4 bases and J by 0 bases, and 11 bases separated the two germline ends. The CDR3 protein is CSVVLAASTDTQYF. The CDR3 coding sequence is TGCAGCGTTGTCCTAGCCGCTAGCACAGATACGCAGTATTTT.

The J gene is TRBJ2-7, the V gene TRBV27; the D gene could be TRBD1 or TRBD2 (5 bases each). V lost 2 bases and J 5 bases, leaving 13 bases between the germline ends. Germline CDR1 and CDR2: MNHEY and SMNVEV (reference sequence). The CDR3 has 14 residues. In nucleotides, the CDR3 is TGTGCCAGCAGTTTAGGGACCGCGCCGAACGAGCAGTACTTC. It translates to CASSLGTAPNEQYF.

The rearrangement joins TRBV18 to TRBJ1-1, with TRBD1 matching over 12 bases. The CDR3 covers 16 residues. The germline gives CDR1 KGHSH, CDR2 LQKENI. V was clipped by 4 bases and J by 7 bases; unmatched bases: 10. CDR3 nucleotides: TGTGCCAGCTCACTTGGCGGGACAGGGGGCGAGGTTGAAGCTTTCTTT. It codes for CASSLGGTGGEVEAFF.

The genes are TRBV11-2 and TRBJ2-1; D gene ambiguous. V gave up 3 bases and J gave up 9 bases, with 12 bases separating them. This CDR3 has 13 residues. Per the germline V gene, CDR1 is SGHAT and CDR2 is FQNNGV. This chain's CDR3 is CASSFSPRGEQFF. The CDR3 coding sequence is TGTGCCAGCAGCTTCTCCCCGAGAGGTGAGCAGTTCTTC.

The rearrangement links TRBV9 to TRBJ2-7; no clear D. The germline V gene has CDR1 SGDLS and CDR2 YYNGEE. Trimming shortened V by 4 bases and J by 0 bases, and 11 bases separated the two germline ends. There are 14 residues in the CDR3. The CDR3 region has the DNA TGTGCCAGCAGCCCACAACTAAGCTCCTACGAGCAGTACTTC. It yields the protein CASSPQLSSYEQYF.

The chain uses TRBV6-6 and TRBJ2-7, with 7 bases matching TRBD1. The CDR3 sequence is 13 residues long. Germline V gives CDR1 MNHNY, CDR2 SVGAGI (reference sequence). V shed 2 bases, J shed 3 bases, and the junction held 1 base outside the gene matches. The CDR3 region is CASSYRDSYEQYF. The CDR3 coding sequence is TGTGCCAGCAGTTACCGGGACAGCTACGAGCAGTACTTC.

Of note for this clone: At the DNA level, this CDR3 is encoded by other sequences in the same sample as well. This CDR3 is CASSLGGTKNIQYF. DNA of the CDR3: TGCGCCAGCAGCTTGGGGGGGACCAAAAACATTCAGTACTTC. The chain links TRBV5-1 to TRBJ2-4; tentatively, D is TRBD1 or TRBD2 (5 bases each). Germline V gene sequence: CDR1 SGHRS, CDR2 YFSETQ. Trimming removed 0 bases from V and 2 bases from J, with 6 bases in between. CDR3 length: 14 residues.

Written as DNA, the CDR3 is TGTGCCAGCAGTGCCCAAGCCCTAACTTCCTACAATGAGCAGTTCTTC. Amino acids: CASSAQALTSYNEQFF. V is TRBV6-4 and J is TRBJ2-1, with no clear D. The V end was cut by 4 bases, the J end by 1 base, with 14 bases between. The length of the CDR3 is 16 residues. Germline V CDR1 and CDR2: MRHNA, SNTAGT.